The T cell receptor (beta chain) described here comes from a study of blood T cell repertoires in COVID-19. About the study: The analysed material was cDNA or gDNA that came from T cells, B-cell-depleted T cells, or PBMCs.

Original handling: Reference gene primer amplification yielded estimated nucleated cell counts. The data were produced by immunoSEQ multiplex PCR, yet TCRdb's version contains in-frame clones alone and is incomplete. V, J and clone size reflect that table, while D and trimming were determined from the DNA. The sample shows 200,000 to 300,000 clones, around 88% of them seen only once. Looked up from germline, CDR1 is SGHAT and CDR2 is FQNNGV. The CDR3 runs to 14 residues. The V and J ends lost 5 bases and 5 bases, in that order; junction bases with no gene match: 8. Cohort assignment relied on participant-reported clinical history.

Source material: PBMCs or T cells enriched from blood (not recorded which). The chain recombines TRBV11-2 with TRBJ1-2, with 7 bases identical to TRBD1. This receptor was taken from a woman aged 50 to 60 who had recovered from COVID-19. Written as DNA, the CDR3 is TGTGCCAGCAGCGGTAAACAGGGGTGGTATGGCTACACCTTC. Residues: CASSGKQGWYGYTF.